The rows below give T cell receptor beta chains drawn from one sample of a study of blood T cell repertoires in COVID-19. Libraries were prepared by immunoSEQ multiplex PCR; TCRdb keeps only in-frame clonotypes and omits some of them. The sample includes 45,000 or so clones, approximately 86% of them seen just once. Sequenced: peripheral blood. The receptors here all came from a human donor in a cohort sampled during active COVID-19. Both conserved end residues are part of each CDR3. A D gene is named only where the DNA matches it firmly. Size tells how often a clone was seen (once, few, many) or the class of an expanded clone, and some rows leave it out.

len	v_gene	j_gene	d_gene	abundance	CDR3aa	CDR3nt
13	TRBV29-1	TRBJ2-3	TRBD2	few	CSASSGSADTQYF	TGCAGCGCGAGCAGCGGGAGTGCAGATACGCAGTATTTT
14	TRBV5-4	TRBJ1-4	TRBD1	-	CASSWGQRNEKLFF	TGTGCCAGCAGCTGGGGACAGCGGAATGAAAAACTGTTTTTT
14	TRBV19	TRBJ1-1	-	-	CASRKQGMNTEAFF	TGTGCCAGTAGGAAGCAGGGTATGAACACTGAAGCTTTCTTT
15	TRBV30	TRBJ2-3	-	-	CAWTVGGGSTDTQYF	TGTGCCTGGACTGTGGGAGGGGGGAGCACAGATACGCAGTATTTT
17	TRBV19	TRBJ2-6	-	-	CASSMLGGTAGANVLTF	TGTGCCAGTAGTATGCTGGGCGGGACAGCTGGGGCCAACGTCCTGACTTTC
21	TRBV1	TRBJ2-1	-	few	CTSSPGSAGGAILARDNEQFF	TGCACCAGCAGCCCAGGGTCGGCGGGAGGGGCCATCCTCGCCCGGGACAATGAGCAGTTCTTC
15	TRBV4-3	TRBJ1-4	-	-	CASSQAWPNPEKLFF	TGCGCCAGCAGCCAAGCATGGCCCAACCCTGAAAAACTGTTTTTT
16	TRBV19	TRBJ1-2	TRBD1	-	CASTLGRGRGNYGYTF	TGTGCCAGTACCCTAGGGCGGGGCAGGGGGAACTATGGCTACACCTTC
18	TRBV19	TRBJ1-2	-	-	CASSTMGLTGDDNYGYTF	TGTGCCAGTAGTACGATGGGCCTAACGGGGGACGATAACTATGGCTACACCTTC
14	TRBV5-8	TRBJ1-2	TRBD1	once	CASSLARGLRGYTF	TGTGCCAGCAGCTTGGCCAGGGGGTTAAGGGGCTACACCTTC
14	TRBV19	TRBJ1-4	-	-	CASRRPATNEKLFF	TGTGCCAGTAGGCGGCCAGCAACTAATGAAAAACTGTTTTTT
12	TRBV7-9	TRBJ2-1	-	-	CASSLLADEQFF	TGTGCCAGCAGCTTATTAGCCGATGAGCAGTTCTTC
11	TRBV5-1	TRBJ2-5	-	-	CASSLAETQYF	TGCGCCAGCAGCTTGGCGGAGACCCAGTACTTC
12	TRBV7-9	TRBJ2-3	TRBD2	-	CASDSGRQGQYF	TGTGCCAGCGATAGCGGGAGGCAGGGCCAGTATTTT
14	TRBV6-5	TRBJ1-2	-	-	CASRPGGEDYGYTF	TGTGCCAGCAGACCCGGAGGGGAGGACTATGGCTACACCTTC
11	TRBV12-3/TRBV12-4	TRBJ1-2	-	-	CASSLRGFYTF	TGTGCCAGCAGTTTAAGGGGCTTCTACACCTTC
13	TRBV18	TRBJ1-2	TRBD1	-	CASSPDNRGGYTF	TGTGCCAGCTCACCAGATAACAGGGGTGGCTACACCTTC
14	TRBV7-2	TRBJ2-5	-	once	CASSFLTSGETQYF	TGTGCCAGCAGCTTCTTGACGTCGGGGGAGACCCAGTACTTC
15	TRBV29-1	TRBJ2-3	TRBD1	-	CSVRRGTGGPDTQYF	TGCAGCGTACGAAGGGGGACAGGGGGCCCAGATACGCAGTATTTT
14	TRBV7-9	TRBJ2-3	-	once	CASSLTGVTDTQYF	TGTGCCAGCAGCTTAACGGGAGTCACAGATACGCAGTATTTT
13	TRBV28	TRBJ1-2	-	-	CASRKATNYGYTF	TGTGCCAGCCGAAAAGCAACTAACTATGGCTACACCTTC
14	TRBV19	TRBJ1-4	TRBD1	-	CASSGTATNEKLFF	TGTGCCAGTAGCGGGACAGCAACTAATGAAAAACTGTTTTTT
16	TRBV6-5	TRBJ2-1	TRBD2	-	CASSYGRGARYNEQFF	TGTGCCAGCAGTTACGGGCGGGGGGCCAGGTATAATGAGCAGTTCTTC
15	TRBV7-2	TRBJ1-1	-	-	CASSPRRTANTEAFF	TGTGCCAGCAGCCCCCGCCGGACAGCAAACACTGAAGCTTTCTTT
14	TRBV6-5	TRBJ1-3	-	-	CASSYLQGGNTIYF	TGTGCCAGCAGTTACTTACAGGGTGGAAACACCATATATTTT
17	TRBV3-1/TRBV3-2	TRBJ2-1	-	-	CASSQRGGGRTSNEQFF	TGTGCCAGCAGCCAGAGAGGGGGGGGCCGGACCTCGAATGAGCAGTTCTTC
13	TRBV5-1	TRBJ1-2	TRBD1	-	CASSEGQGSGYTF	TGCGCCAGCAGCGAGGGACAGGGTTCTGGCTACACCTTC
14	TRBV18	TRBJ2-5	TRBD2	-	CASSYLAGAETQYF	TGTGCCAGCTCATACCTAGCGGGGGCAGAGACCCAGTACTTC
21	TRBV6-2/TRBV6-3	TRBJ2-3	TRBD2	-	CASSYPRDSRTSGGRTDTQYF	TGTGCCAGCAGTTACCCTCGGGACAGCCGGACTAGCGGGGGCCGGACAGATACGCAGTATTTT
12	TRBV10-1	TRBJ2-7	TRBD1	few	CASSRTGGEQYF	TGCGCCAGCAGTAGGACAGGAGGCGAGCAGTACTTC
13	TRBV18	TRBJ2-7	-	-	CASSRGSSYEQYF	TGTGCCAGCTCCCGCGGGTCCTCCTACGAGCAGTACTTC
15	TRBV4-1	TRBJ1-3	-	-	CASSTGPLSGNTIYF	TGCGCCAGCAGCACCGGTCCTCTATCTGGAAACACCATATATTTT
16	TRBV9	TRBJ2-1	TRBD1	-	CASSSRTGGVLYEQFF	TGTGCCAGCAGCTCCAGGACAGGGGGGGTTTTATATGAGCAGTTCTTC
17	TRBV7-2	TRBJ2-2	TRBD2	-	CASSPWGGVGSTGELFF	TGTGCCAGCAGCCCCTGGGGGGGGGTGGGAAGCACCGGGGAGCTGTTTTTT
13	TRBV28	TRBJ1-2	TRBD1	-	CATTLQGAKGYTF	TGTGCCACCACTCTACAGGGGGCGAAGGGCTACACCTTC
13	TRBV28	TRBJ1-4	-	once	CASTTVGSEKLFF	TGTGCCAGCACCACCGTCGGGAGTGAAAAACTGTTTTTT
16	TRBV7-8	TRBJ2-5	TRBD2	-	CASSPLLAGGRETQYF	TGTGCCAGCAGCCCGCTACTAGCGGGGGGGCGAGAGACCCAGTACTTC
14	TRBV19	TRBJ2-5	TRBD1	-	CASSPRQGRETQYF	TGTGCCAGTAGTCCCCGACAGGGTAGGGAGACCCAGTACTTC
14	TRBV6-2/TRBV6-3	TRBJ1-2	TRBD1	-	CASSFGQGRHGYTF	TGTGCCAGCAGTTTTGGACAGGGCCGACATGGCTACACCTTC
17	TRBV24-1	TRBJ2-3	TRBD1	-	CATSDSGRGPQQDTQYF	TGTGCCACCAGTGATTCTGGCAGGGGGCCTCAGCAGGATACGCAGTATTTT
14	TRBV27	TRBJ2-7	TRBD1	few	CASSRPGQPTEQYF	TGTGCCAGCAGCCGACCGGGACAGCCTACGGAGCAGTACTTC
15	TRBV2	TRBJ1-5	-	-	CASSPGGGGQGPQHF	TGTGCCAGCAGCCCAGGCGGGGGTGGCCAAGGGCCCCAGCATTTT
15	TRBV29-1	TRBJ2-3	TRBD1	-	CSVNLSGQSTDTQYF	TGCAGCGTTAACCTATCGGGACAGAGCACAGATACGCAGTATTTT
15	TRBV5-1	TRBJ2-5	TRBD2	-	CASSTSGNSQETQYF	TGCGCCAGCAGTACTAGCGGGAATTCCCAAGAGACCCAGTACTTC
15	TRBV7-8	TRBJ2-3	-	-	CASSSYAYQTDTQYF	TGTGCCAGCAGCTCTTACGCTTATCAGACAGATACGCAGTATTTT
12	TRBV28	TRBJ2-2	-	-	CASSLTAGELFF	TGTGCCAGCAGTTTAACGGCCGGGGAGCTGTTTTTT
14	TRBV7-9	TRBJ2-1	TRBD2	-	CASSFGTSGNEQFF	TGTGCCAGCAGCTTCGGGACTAGCGGCAATGAGCAGTTCTTC
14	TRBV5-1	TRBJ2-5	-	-	CASSPPRSVETQYF	TGCGCCAGCAGCCCCCCGAGGAGTGTAGAGACCCAGTACTTC
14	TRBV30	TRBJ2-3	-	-	CAWSLGLGTDTQYF	TGTGCCTGGAGCCTAGGACTGGGCACAGATACGCAGTATTTT
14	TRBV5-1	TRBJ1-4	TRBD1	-	CASSWTGGGEKLFF	TGCGCCAGCAGCTGGACAGGGGGAGGTGAAAAACTGTTTTTT
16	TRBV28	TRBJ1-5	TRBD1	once	CASSPLGQLGNQPQHF	TGTGCCAGCAGTCCCCTGGGACAGTTAGGTAATCAGCCCCAGCATTTT
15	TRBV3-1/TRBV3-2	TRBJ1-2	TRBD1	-	CASRIFRGEDYGYTF	TGTGCCAGCAGGATCTTCAGGGGGGAGGACTATGGCTACACCTTC
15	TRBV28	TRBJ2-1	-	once	CASSLGSGVYNEQFF	TGTGCCAGCAGTTTGGGTAGCGGAGTTTACAATGAGCAGTTCTTC
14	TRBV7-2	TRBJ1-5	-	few	CASSLNPGAQPQHF	TGTGCCAGCAGCTTAAACCCAGGCGCTCAGCCCCAGCATTTT